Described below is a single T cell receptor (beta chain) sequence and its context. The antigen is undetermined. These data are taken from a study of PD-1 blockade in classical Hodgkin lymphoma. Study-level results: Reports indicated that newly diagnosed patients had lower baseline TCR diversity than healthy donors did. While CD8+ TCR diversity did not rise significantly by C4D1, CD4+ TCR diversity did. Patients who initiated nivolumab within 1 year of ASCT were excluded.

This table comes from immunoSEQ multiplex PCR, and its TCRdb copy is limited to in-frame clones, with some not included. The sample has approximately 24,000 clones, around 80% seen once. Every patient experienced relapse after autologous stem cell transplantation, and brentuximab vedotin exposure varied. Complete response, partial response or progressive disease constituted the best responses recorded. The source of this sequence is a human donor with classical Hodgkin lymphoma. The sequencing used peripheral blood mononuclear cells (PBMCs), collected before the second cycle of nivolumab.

For the CDR3, the DNA is TGTGCTAGTAACGTCCTCGGGGCTGAAGCTTTCTTT. This encodes CASNVLGAEAFF. V and J are TRBV12-5 and TRBJ1-1; D unresolved. From germline, CDR1 is LGHNT and CDR2 FRNRAP. V gave up 8 bases and J gave up 6 bases, with 13 bases separating them. The CDR3 extends over 12 amino acids.